The 26 T cell receptor beta chains reported below all come from one sample, sequenced in a study of blood T cell repertoires in COVID-19. Sequencing used immunoSEQ multiplex PCR; TCRdb keeps in-frame clones, though not all of them. The sample shows about 54,000 clones, roughly 80% of them seen only once. Sequenced material: peripheral blood. The receptors were sampled from a human donor in a cohort sampled during active or convalescent COVID-19.

This clone was picked up a small number of times. The chain carries TRBV5-8 and TRBJ2-2; TRBD1 is a possible D gene (6 bases). Trimming took off 4 bases at V and 3 bases at J, with 10 bases between the two ends. This CDR3 has 14 amino acids. Germline CDR1 SGHTS, CDR2 YDEGEE. CDR3 bases: TGTGCCAGCAGCACGACAGGTTACACCGGGGAGCTGTTTTTT. It yields the protein CASSTTGYTGELFF.

This clone has only a few counts. The chain carries TRBV4-1 and TRBJ1-2; D is perhaps TRBD1 (6 bases). Germline V gene data show CDR1 as MGHRA and CDR2 as YSYEKL. The CDR3 contains 13 residues. V lost 0 bases and J 12 bases, leaving 14 bases between the germline ends. The CDR3 DNA follows: TGCGCCAGCAGCCAAGAACCGAAACAGGGAGACACCTTC. Amino acid sequence: CASSQEPKQGDTF.

V gene TRBV27 combines with J gene TRBJ1-4; D is unresolved. CDR1 MNHEY and CDR2 SMNVEV come from the germline V gene (reference sequence). The CDR3 runs 15 residues. V lost 8 bases and J lost 3, with 16 bases in between. This chain's CDR3 is CASQTSRVANEKLFF. CDR3 bases: TGTGCCAGCCAAACCTCTCGGGTAGCTAATGAAAAACTGTTTTTT. The variable domain in full, completed from reference TRBV27 and TRBJ1-4, reads EAQVTQNPRYLITVTGKKLTVTCSQNMNHEYMSWYRQDPGLGLRQIYYSMNVEVTDKGDVPEGYKVSRKEKRNFPLILESPSPNQTSLYFCASQTSRVANEKLFFGSGTQLSVL.

CDR3 region: CASSLAYSSPEKLFF. For the CDR3, the DNA is TGTGCCAGCAGCTTGGCCTACAGCTCCCCGGAAAAACTGTTTTTT. V gene TRBV5-4 combines with J gene TRBJ1-4; unclear D gene. Germline values: CDR1 SGHNT, CDR2 YYREEE (reference sequence). V lost 0 bases, J lost 8 bases, and 14 bases lay in between. This CDR3 comprises 15 residues.

This chain joins TRBV2 and TRBJ2-3, with D possibly being TRBD2 (5 bases). CDR1 SNHLY and CDR2 FYNNEI come from the germline V gene. The CDR3 totals 15 residues. Trimming took 2 bases from V and 2 from J, leaving 11 bases between them. CDR3 region: CASSESGIYTDTQYF. The CDR3, as DNA: TGTGCCAGCAGTGAATCCGGGATCTACACAGATACGCAGTATTTT.

The chain uses TRBV3-1 (or the pseudogene TRBV3-2) and TRBJ2-5; the D gene is possibly TRBD1 (6 bases). The CDR3 runs to 18 residues. V lost 5 bases to trimming and J lost 2 bases, with 24 bases between them. The germline V gene encodes CDR1 LGHDT and CDR2 YNNKEL (reference sequence). The CDR3 sequence is CASSLYRVGSRTQETQYF. CDR3 coding DNA: TGTGCCAGCAGCTTATACAGGGTGGGTAGCCGAACTCAAGAGACCCAGTACTTC.

The chain has TRBV4-3 and TRBJ1-3, with D possibly being TRBD1 (5 bases). V was cut by 4 bases and J by 0 bases, with 10 bases left in between. The germline CDR1 and CDR2 sequences are LGHNA and YSLEER. This CDR3 comprises 15 residues. CDR3 in DNA: TGCGCCAGCAGCCGGGGCTGGGACTCTGGAAACACCATATATTTT. Translating it yields CASSRGWDSGNTIYF.

V and J are TRBV6-2 or TRBV6-3 and TRBJ2-3; D perhaps matches TRBD2 (5 bases). Germline CDR1 and CDR2: MNHEY and SVGEGT. The CDR3 extends over 17 amino acids. V lost 0 bases to trimming and J lost 2 bases, with 15 bases between them. The CDR3 protein is CASSYSPGIGNTDTQYF. Here the CDR3 DNA reads TGTGCCAGCAGTTACTCCCCCGGGATTGGGAACACAGATACGCAGTATTTT.

V and J are TRBV19 and TRBJ2-3; possibly TRBD2 for D (7 bases). Germline CDR1 and CDR2: LNHDA and SQIVND (reference sequence). The CDR3 contains 15 residues. V was clipped by 5 bases and J by 1 base, with 13 bases between them. The CDR3: CASSLRGAGTDTQYF. The CDR3 DNA is TGTGCCAGTAGTCTACGGGGGGCCGGCACAGATACGCAGTATTTT.

This clone has just one count. This sequence joins TRBV11-2 and TRBJ2-2, with a tentative D call TRBD2 (5 bases). CDR1 is SGHAT, CDR2 FQNNGV, per germline. Trimming shortened V by 4 bases and J by 13 bases, and 22 bases separated the two germline ends. The CDR3 loop spans 15 amino acids. CDR3 amino acids: CASSSPRRSRGWLFF. CDR3 DNA: TGTGCCAGCAGCTCTCCTCGTAGGAGCCGGGGATGGCTGTTTTTT. Filled out from reference TRBV11-2 and TRBJ2-2, the complete variable domain reads EAGVAQSPRYKIIEKRQSVAFWCNPISGHATLYWYQQILGQGPKLLIQFQNNGVVDDSQLPKDRFSAERLKGVDSTLKIQPAKLEDSAVYLCASSSPRRSRGWLFFGEGSRLTVL.

V gene TRBV7-9 combines with J gene TRBJ1-6, with 10 positions matching TRBD1. V lost 1 base and J lost 1; bases outside the gene matches: 4. CDR1 is SEHNR and CDR2 is FQNEAQ in the germline V gene (reference sequence). The CDR3 has 18 residues. This CDR3 reads CASSLVWTGGSYNSPLHF. CDR3 coding DNA: TGTGCCAGCAGCTTAGTGTGGACAGGGGGATCCTATAATTCACCCCTCCACTTT.

The J gene is TRBJ1-1, the V gene TRBV5-4, with 10 bases identical to TRBD1. V gave up 4 bases and J gave up 5 bases; unmatched junction bases: 8. The CDR3 contains 15 residues. CDR1 is SGHNT and CDR2 is YYREEE in the germline V gene (reference sequence). CDR3 in DNA: TGTGCCAGCAGCGTAGGGGGACAGGGGTTGACTGAAGCTTTCTTT. Protein: CASSVGGQGLTEAFF.

The CDR3 region is CASSVWTANTGELFF. The CDR3 coding sequence is TGTGCCAGTAGTGTATGGACAGCGAACACCGGGGAGCTGTTTTTT. This rearrangement joins TRBV19 to TRBJ2-2; D perhaps matches TRBD1 (6 bases). This CDR3 is 15 amino acids long. Germline lookup yields CDR1 LNHDA and CDR2 SQIVND (reference sequence). Trimming shortened V by 5 bases and J by 0 bases, and 10 bases separated the two germline ends.

The gene calls are TRBV28 and TRBJ2-7; unclear D gene. Per germline, CDR1 MDHEN and CDR2 SYDVKM. The CDR3 is 11 amino acids. Deletions cut 5 bases from V and 2 bases from J, with 4 bases between. CDR3: CASSHTYEQYF. In nucleotides, the CDR3 is TGTGCCAGCAGTCACACCTACGAGCAGTACTTC.

This rearrangement joins TRBV10-3 to TRBJ1-2, with 8 bases lining up with TRBD1. Germline trimming cut 3 bases from V and 2 bases from J; bases unmatched to any gene: 2. The germline V gene has CDR1 ENHRY and CDR2 SYGVKD. CDR3 length: 14 amino acids. CDR3 sequence reads: CAISDTGGNYGYTF. The CDR3 DNA reads as TGTGCCATCAGTGACACAGGGGGAAACTATGGCTACACCTTC.

The rearrangement joins TRBV6-5 to TRBJ2-2, with 7 positions matching TRBD2. The V segment lost 2 bases and the J segment 6 bases; nucleotides outside the gene matches: 3. The germline V gene encodes CDR1 MNHEY and CDR2 SVGAGI. The CDR3 runs 14 residues. The CDR3 spells CASSYPRGAGELFF. DNA for the CDR3: TGTGCCAGCAGTTACCCCCGGGGGGCCGGGGAGCTGTTTTTT.

V is TRBV27 and J is TRBJ2-3; no clear D. The CDR3 length is 12 residues. Looked up from germline, CDR1 is MNHEY and CDR2 is SMNVEV (reference sequence). The V end was cut by 6 bases, the J end by 1 base, with 5 bases between. DNA for the CDR3: TGTGCCAGCAGCCCGGGCACAGATACGCAGTATTTT. Encoded protein: CASSPGTDTQYF.

This chain joins TRBV19 and TRBJ1-5, with TRBD1 as a possible D gene (6 bases). CDR3 length: 15 amino acids. Looked up from germline, CDR1 is LNHDA and CDR2 is SQIVND (reference sequence). V was pared by 5 bases and J by 0 bases, with 11 bases between. The CDR3 spells CASSSDSYSNQPQHF. The DNA for the CDR3 is TGTGCCAGTAGTTCGGACAGCTATAGCAATCAGCCCCAGCATTTT.

This clone was counted a few times. This sequence joins TRBV6-6 and TRBJ1-1; 7 bases map to TRBD1. CDR3 length equals 15 residues. The germline V gene has CDR1 MNHNY and CDR2 SVGAGI (reference sequence). J gave up 8 bases and V 5 bases, and 14 bases lay outside the gene matches. CDR3 protein: CASSPPRDSGNEAFF. The CDR3, as DNA: TGTGCCAGCAGTCCCCCCCGGGACAGCGGCAACGAAGCTTTCTTT.

J is TRBJ2-6 and V is TRBV6-5, with 9 bases identical to TRBD1. The germline gives CDR1 MNHEY, CDR2 SVGAGI. The CDR3 extends over 15 amino acids. V was clipped by 7 bases and J by 1 base; unmatched bases: 2. CDR3 amino acids: CASMDRGSGANVLTF. The CDR3 region has the DNA TGTGCCAGCATGGACAGGGGTTCTGGGGCCAACGTCCTGACTTTC.

The chain joins TRBV19 to TRBJ2-5; 7 bases fit TRBD2. The CDR3 spans 14 residues. CDR1 LNHDA and CDR2 SQIVND come from the germline V gene (reference sequence). V lost 5 bases to trimming and J lost 4 bases; unmatched junction nucleotides: 7. The CDR3 DNA reads TGTGCCAGTAGTCTGGCGGGAGCGTTAGAGACCCAGTACTTC. This sequence encodes CASSLAGALETQYF.

The chain combines TRBV19 with TRBJ2-5; D is possibly TRBD2 (6 bases). Trimming shortened V by 4 bases and J by 3 bases, and 15 bases separated the two germline ends. The CDR3 sequence is 15 residues long. Germline CDR1 LNHDA, CDR2 SQIVND (reference sequence). The CDR3 loop is CASSTGDPTKETQYF. The CDR3 nucleotides read TGTGCCAGTAGTACGGGGGACCCAACTAAAGAGACCCAGTACTTC. The full variable domain, its missing parts supplied by reference TRBV19 and TRBJ2-5, is DGGITQSPKYLFRKEGQNVTLSCEQNLNHDAMYWYRQDPGQGLRLIYYSQIVNDFQKGDIAEGYSVSREKKESFPLTVTSAQKNPTAFYLCASSTGDPTKETQYFGPGTRLLVL.

This CDR3 is CASSYTVGSGPETQYF. Here the CDR3 DNA reads TGTGCCAGCAGTTACACCGTGGGTAGCGGTCCTGAGACCCAGTACTTC. V is TRBV6-5 and J is TRBJ2-5, with D possibly TRBD2 on 6 matching bases. Trimming removed 2 bases from V and 5 bases from J, with 18 bases in between. The CDR3 runs to 16 residues. Germline assignment: CDR1 MNHEY and CDR2 SVGAGI.

This rearrangement joins TRBV7-3 to TRBJ2-1, with 11 bases aligning to TRBD1. Trimming removed 4 bases from V and 9 bases from J; junction bases left unmatched: 2. This CDR3 has 13 amino acids. The germline gives CDR1 SGHTA, CDR2 FQGTGA. The CDR3 DNA sequence: TGTGCCAGCAGCTGGACAGGGGGCGCTGAGCAGTTCTTC. Translating it yields CASSWTGGAEQFF.

The rearrangement joins TRBV14 to TRBJ1-1; D not resolved. Trimming cost V 4 bases and J 5 bases, with 11 bases left between them. Per germline, CDR1 SGHDN and CDR2 FVKESK. CDR3 length: 13 amino acids. CDR3 bases: TGTGCCAGCAGCCTGGCGGCTAGGACTGAAGCTTTCTTT. It codes for CASSLAARTEAFF.

This clone was counted many times. The chain employs TRBV27 and TRBJ2-7; 10 bases line up with TRBD1. The CDR3 length is 14 residues. Germline V gives CDR1 MNHEY, CDR2 SMNVEV (reference sequence). V lost 3 bases and J lost 5; bases outside the gene matches: 4. CDR3 bases: TGTGCCAGCAGTTTCGGACAGGGGGGAAACGAGCAGTACTTC. This sequence encodes CASSFGQGGNEQYF.